This T cell receptor beta chain stems from a study of shared clonotypes between healthy human individuals. The overall study: A donor's plate count was three for CD4 naive and three for CD4 memory; CD8 naive had two and CD8 memory one.

The genomic DNA of each subset was split evenly across several immunoSEQ plates. Sequencing used immunoSEQ multiplex PCR; TCRdb keeps in-frame clones, though not all of them. Altogether 980,000 or so clones are present, approximately 76% being singletons, with the ten largest covering over 1.3%. This CDR3 comprises 13 residues. V lost 1 base to trimming and J lost 11 bases, with 12 bases between them. Germline CDR1 is SGHTA and CDR2 is FQGNSA. The receptor was isolated from a young man in good health. The sequenced sample was memory CD4+ T cells sorted from blood. Specified subset: CD45RA-negative fraction. The rearrangement joins TRBV7-2 to TRBJ1-5; no definite D call. For the CDR3, the DNA is TGTGCCAGCAGCTTAGATCGTAAGGCGACCCAGCATTTT. Residues: CASSLDRKATQHF.